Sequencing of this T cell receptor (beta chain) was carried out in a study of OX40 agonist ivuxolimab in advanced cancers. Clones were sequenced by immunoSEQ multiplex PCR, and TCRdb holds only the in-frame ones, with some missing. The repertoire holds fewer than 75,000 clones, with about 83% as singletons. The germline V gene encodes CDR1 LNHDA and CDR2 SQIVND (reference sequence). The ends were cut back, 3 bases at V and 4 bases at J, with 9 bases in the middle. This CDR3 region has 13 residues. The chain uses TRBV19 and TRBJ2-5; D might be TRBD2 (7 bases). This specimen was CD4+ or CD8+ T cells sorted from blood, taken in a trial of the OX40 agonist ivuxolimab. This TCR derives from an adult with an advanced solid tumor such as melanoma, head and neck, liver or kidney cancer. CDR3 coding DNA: TGTGCCAGTAGTATCGGGGGGCGAGAGACCCAGTACTTC. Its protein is CASSIGGRETQYF.